The next 24 T cell receptor beta chains were all read from a single sample in a study of shared clonotypes between healthy human individuals. CD45RO-negative CD8 cells positively selected for CCR7 made up the naive population, which excluded terminally differentiated effector memory CD45RA+ cells. Only in-frame clones appear in the TCRdb table, and some are missing; sequencing was by immunoSEQ multiplex PCR. The sample has about 820,000 clones, roughly 92% seen once. The sample consisted of naive CD8+ T cells sorted from blood. Receptors originate from a man aged 30 to 45 in good health.

V usage is TRBV27 and J usage is TRBJ2-1; 8 nucleotides line up with TRBD1. This CDR3 spans 15 amino acids. Trimming took 4 bases from V and 3 from J; bases not matched to a gene: 5. Germline-derived CDR1 and CDR2 are MNHEY and SMNVEV (reference sequence). The CDR3 DNA follows: TGTGCCAGCAGTTACGCAGGGGGCCGCTACAATGAGCAGTTCTTC. This gives the protein CASSYAGGRYNEQFF.

J is TRBJ2-5 and V is TRBV5-1; D is ambiguous. The V gene lost 3 bases and the J gene lost 1 base, with 16 bases spanning the gap. In germline, CDR1 is SGHRS, CDR2 YFSETQ. The length of the CDR3 is 16 residues. CDR3 loop: CASSSPHAGPQETQYF. The CDR3 region has the DNA TGCGCCAGCAGCTCCCCTCACGCAGGACCCCAAGAGACCCAGTACTTC.

The chain carries TRBV5-1 and TRBJ2-1; 7 bases match TRBD2. Germline V gene data show CDR1 as SGHRS and CDR2 as YFSETQ. The ends lost 1 base at V and 7 bases at J; junction bases unmatched: 5. The CDR3 spans 14 residues. The CDR3 nucleotides read TGCGCCAGCAGCTTGACTAGCGCTATGAATGAGCAGTTCTTC. This codes for CASSLTSAMNEQFF. Full variable domain (rest looked up from reference TRBV5-1 and TRBJ2-1): KAGVTQTPRYLIKTRGQQVTLSCSPISGHRSVSWYQQTPGQGLQFLFEYFSETQRNKGNFPGRFSGRQFSNSRSEMNVSTLELGDSALYLCASSLTSAMNEQFFGPGTRLTVL.

As regards this clone: The sample contains more than one DNA sequence encoding this CDR3. This rearrangement joins TRBV2 to TRBJ2-7; 8 bases map to TRBD1. The CDR3 consists of 12 residues. Trimming took 6 bases from V and 2 from J; bases not matched to a gene: 0. Per germline, CDR1 SNHLY and CDR2 FYNNEI. This CDR3 is CASRDRAYEQYF. The CDR3 region has the DNA TGTGCCAGCAGGGACAGGGCCTACGAGCAGTACTTC.

This clone turned up a few times. The rearrangement uses TRBV5-6 and TRBJ2-7; no reliable D call. V lost 1 base to trimming and J lost 4 bases, with 12 bases between them. The CDR3 is 14 residues long. Germline CDR1 SGHDT, CDR2 YYEEEE. CDR3 residues: CASSLLAAAYEQYF. CDR3 DNA sequence: TGTGCCAGCAGCTTGTTAGCCGCCGCATACGAGCAGTACTTC. Full variable domain (rest looked up from reference TRBV5-6 and TRBJ2-7): DAGVTQSPTHLIKTRGQQVTLRCSPKSGHDTVSWYQQALGQGPQFIFQYYEEEERQRGNFPDRFSGHQFPNYSSELNVNALLLGDSALYLCASSLLAAAYEQYFGPGTRLTVT.

This chain uses TRBV19 with TRBJ1-4; the match to TRBD1 covers 8 bases. Germline V lookup: CDR1 LNHDA, CDR2 SQIVND (reference sequence). J was trimmed by 7 bases and V by 3 bases; bases with no gene match: 4. There are 14 residues in the CDR3. The CDR3 is CASSIADRGEKLFF. The CDR3 region has the DNA TGTGCCAGTAGTATCGCTGACAGGGGTGAAAAACTGTTTTTT.

This clone has more than one count but fewer than ten. The V call is TRBV11-2, the J call TRBJ2-2; weak D call: TRBD2 (5 bases). Between the trimmed V and J ends, which lost 5 bases and 2 bases, there was a span of 21 bases. CDR1 is SGHAT and CDR2 is FQNNGV in the germline V gene. The CDR3 runs 18 residues. The CDR3: CASSPVGLFRGNTGELFF. CDR3 sequence (DNA): TGTGCCAGCAGCCCCGTAGGCCTCTTCCGGGGAAACACCGGGGAGCTGTTTTTT.

The genes are TRBV5-1 and TRBJ2-7; D unclear. The V gene lost 0 bases and the J gene lost 4 bases, with 17 bases spanning the gap. Germline lookup yields CDR1 SGHRS and CDR2 YFSETQ. The CDR3 contains 16 residues. The CDR3 sequence: CASSLETGFNQYEQYF. The CDR3 DNA reads as TGCGCCAGCAGCTTGGAGACCGGGTTCAACCAATACGAGCAGTACTTC.

V is TRBV9 and J is TRBJ1-1; 8 nucleotides align to TRBD1. Trimming cost V 0 bases and J 2 bases; bases outside gene matches: 3. The CDR3 sequence is 15 residues long. Germline values: CDR1 SGDLS, CDR2 YYNGEE. The DNA of the CDR3 is TGTGCCAGCAGCGTAGGGACAGGGCGTAACACTGAAGCTTTCTTT. Translating gives CASSVGTGRNTEAFF. Together with reference TRBV9 and TRBJ1-1, the CDR3 gives the full variable domain: DSGVTQTPKHLITATGQRVTLRCSPRSGDLSVYWYQQSLDQGLQFLIQYYNGEERAKGNILERFSAQQFPDLHSELNLSSLELGDSALYFCASSVGTGRNTEAFFGQGTRLTVV.

This clone occurred once. This sequence joins TRBV4-1 and TRBJ2-4; a weak D match, TRBD2 (6 bases). This CDR3 spans 13 amino acids. Germline assignment: CDR1 MGHRA and CDR2 YSYEKL. V was trimmed by 0 bases and J by 9 bases, leaving 9 bases between them. The chain's CDR3 is CASSQERGSIQYF. Here the CDR3 DNA reads TGCGCCAGCAGCCAAGAGCGGGGTAGCATTCAGTACTTC.

The chain uses TRBV11-2 and TRBJ2-7; D unresolved. In germline, CDR1 is SGHAT, CDR2 FQNNGV. The CDR3 loop spans 11 amino acids. V lost 5 bases, J lost 3 bases, and 5 bases lay in between. The CDR3 DNA follows: TGTGCCAGCAGCGAAAACTACGAGCAGTACTTC. Protein: CASSENYEQYF.

This chain connects TRBV27 to TRBJ2-1, with 9 bases fitting TRBD2. Trimming cost V 6 bases and J 6 bases; bases outside gene matches: 18. Germline V gene data show CDR1 as MNHEY and CDR2 as SMNVEV (reference sequence). The CDR3 covers 18 residues. The CDR3 DNA follows: TGTGCCAGCAGCAAAAATCCCCCTCCCAGCGGGAGGTTCAATGAGCAGTTCTTC. As protein: CASSKNPPPSGRFNEQFF.

V is TRBV6-6 and J is TRBJ2-7; D gene ambiguous. Germline loops: CDR1 MNHNY, CDR2 SVGAGI (reference sequence). The V end lost 0 bases, the J end lost 3 bases, and 15 bases lay between the germline ends. The length of the CDR3 is 16 residues. The CDR3 loop reads CASSYSPAGENYEQYF. Written as DNA, the CDR3 is TGTGCCAGCAGTTACTCGCCGGCAGGTGAAAACTACGAGCAGTACTTC.

The chain recombines TRBV7-9 with TRBJ2-7; D is undetermined. The CDR3 consists of 12 residues. Trimming removed 6 bases at V and 5 bases at J, with 11 bases between. Germline CDR1 reads SEHNR; CDR2 reads FQNEAQ (reference sequence). DNA for the CDR3: TGTGCCAGCAGTTCAGAGCGCGACGAGCAGTACTTC. It codes for CASSSERDEQYF. Complete variable domain (other parts from reference TRBV7-9 and TRBJ2-7): DTGVSQNPRHKITKRGQNVTFRCDPISEHNRLYWYRQTLGQGPEFLTYFQNEAQLEKSRLLSDRFSAERPKGSFSTLEIQRTEQGDSAMYLCASSSERDEQYFGPGTRLTVT.

This chain connects TRBV4-1 to TRBJ2-1, with D tentatively TRBD2 (5 bases). Trimming stripped 5 bases from V and 5 bases from J, with 10 bases between. The CDR3 spans 13 residues. Germline-derived CDR1 and CDR2 are MGHRA and YSYEKL. The CDR3 DNA sequence: TGCGCCAGCAGCTCCCCAGCGGACAATGAGCAGTTCTTC. Protein: CASSSPADNEQFF.

This chain uses TRBV9 with TRBJ2-2; D not certain. Germline values: CDR1 SGDLS, CDR2 YYNGEE. This CDR3 has 15 amino acids. Trimming took 5 bases from V and 0 from J, leaving 11 bases between them. This CDR3 reads CASRLGRANTGELFF. The CDR3 coding sequence is TGTGCCAGCAGGTTGGGTAGGGCGAACACCGGGGAGCTGTTTTTT.

This clone was recorded once. The CDR3, as DNA: TGTGCCAGCAGCTTAGAGTTGGACAGGGGGCACGAGCAGTACTTC. It specifies CASSLELDRGHEQYF. This chain links TRBV7-9 with TRBJ2-7; 11 bases agree with TRBD1. In germline, CDR1 is SEHNR, CDR2 FQNEAQ (reference sequence). The CDR3 is made up of 15 amino acids. Trimming at V came to 1 base and at J to 5 bases, leaving 4 bases not matched to a gene.

The rearrangement uses TRBV7-9 and TRBJ1-4; unclear D gene. Germline-derived CDR1 and CDR2 are SEHNR and FQNEAQ (reference sequence). The ends were cut back, 2 bases at V and 7 bases at J, with 11 bases in the middle. The CDR3 extends over 14 amino acids. This chain's CDR3 is CASSLNDIGEKLFF. CDR3 in DNA: TGTGCCAGCAGCTTAAACGACATTGGTGAAAAACTGTTTTTT. Using reference TRBV7-9 and TRBJ1-4 for the parts outside the CDR3, the full variable domain is DTGVSQNPRHKITKRGQNVTFRCDPISEHNRLYWYRQTLGQGPEFLTYFQNEAQLEKSRLLSDRFSAERPKGSFSTLEIQRTEQGDSAMYLCASSLNDIGEKLFFGSGTQLSVL.

V is TRBV27 and J is TRBJ1-4, with 7 bases lining up with TRBD1. Trimming took 2 bases from V and 3 from J; bases not matched to a gene: 3. The CDR3 consists of 15 residues. Per germline, CDR1 MNHEY and CDR2 SMNVEV (reference sequence). The CDR3 DNA reads as TGTGCCAGCAGTTTAGAGGGACAGCCTAATGAAAAACTGTTTTTT. It is translated as CASSLEGQPNEKLFF.

The chain links TRBV6-1 to TRBJ2-1; TRBD2 aligns across 7 bases. From germline, CDR1 is MNHNS and CDR2 SASEGT. Trimming at V came to 8 bases and at J to 3 bases, leaving 7 bases not matched to a gene. This CDR3 has 14 residues. The CDR3 DNA reads TGTGCCAGCTTAGGGACTATAGTCTACAATGAGCAGTTCTTC. Translation: CASLGTIVYNEQFF.

The rearrangement uses TRBV30 and TRBJ1-5; no clear D. The V end lost 2 bases, the J end lost 1 base, and 12 bases lay between the germline ends. Germline V gene data show CDR1 as GTSNPN and CDR2 as SVGIG (reference sequence). The CDR3 loop spans 15 amino acids. This CDR3 reads CAWSIGTASNQPQHF. CDR3 nucleotide sequence: TGTGCCTGGAGTATCGGTACAGCGAGCAATCAGCCCCAGCATTTT.

V and J are TRBV7-2 and TRBJ2-3; D is possibly TRBD2 (5 bases). V was trimmed by 0 bases and J by 3 bases, leaving 13 bases between them. Germline V gives CDR1 SGHTA, CDR2 FQGNSA. The CDR3 covers 16 residues. CDR3 sequence reads: CASSLARGFSTDTQYF. The CDR3 DNA reads as TGTGCCAGCAGCTTAGCGCGAGGGTTTAGTACAGATACGCAGTATTTT.

The V gene is TRBV9, the J gene TRBJ2-2, with D uncertain. The CDR3 consists of 14 residues. The V gene's germline CDR1 is SGDLS and CDR2 YYNGEE. V was pared by 3 bases and J by 11 bases, with 17 bases between. The DNA for the CDR3 is TGTGCCAGCAGCGCCCCGGACCGGCCCGTAGAGCTGTTTTTT. This sequence encodes CASSAPDRPVELFF.

The rearrangement joins TRBV29-1 to TRBJ2-1; TRBD2 might be the D (6 bases). V shed 6 bases and J shed 4 bases, with 13 bases lying between them. From germline, CDR1 is SQVTM and CDR2 ANQGSEA. The CDR3 spans 13 residues. The CDR3 loop reads CSVGDFGYNEQFF. CDR3 sequence (DNA): TGCAGCGTAGGGGACTTCGGGTACAATGAGCAGTTCTTC.